These 5 T cell receptor beta chains were all obtained from the same sample, sequenced in a study of T cell repertoires in cytomegalovirus infection. MiXCR, applied by TCRdb to the reads, yields one record per CDR3 protein. The table includes a few hundred thousand distinct CDR3 sequences, less than 30% detected once. Material for sequencing was PBMCs. These receptors originate from a human donor in good health (CMV status not recorded). Some clones in this sample may be carry-over from other donors' samples.

The chain uses TRBV9 and TRBJ2-3; 10 nucleotides align to TRBD2. Germline lookup yields CDR1 SGDLS and CDR2 YYNGEE. Losses at the gene ends were 0 bases for V and 3 bases for J; bases not matched to a gene: 1. The CDR3 runs 15 residues. CDR3 loop: CASSVDSGRTDTQYF. The CDR3 coding sequence is TGTGCCAGCAGCGTAGATAGCGGGAGGACAGATACGCAGTATTTT.

The chain uses TRBV6-4 and TRBJ2-3; 10 bases fit TRBD2. CDR3 length: 16 amino acids. After removal of 0 bases from V and 7 bases from J, the junction contained 7 bases not matched to a gene. The germline V gene encodes CDR1 MRHNA and CDR2 SNTAGT. The CDR3: CASSDSPSGRGNTQYF. CDR3 bases: TGTGCCAGCAGTGACTCCCCTAGCGGGAGAGGAAATACGCAGTATTTT.

This clonotype occurred a few times. This rearrangement joins TRBV7-6 to TRBJ2-2, with 13 positions matching TRBD2. The V segment lost 7 bases and the J segment 1 base; nucleotides outside the gene matches: 15. This CDR3 region has 20 residues. CDR1 is SGHVS, CDR2 FNYEAQ, per germline. Here the CDR3 DNA reads TGTGCCAGCACCGTGAGTCGGCGGACTAGCGGGAGAGGGAACACCGGGGAGCTGTTTTTT. It encodes CASTVSRRTSGRGNTGELFF. The whole variable domain, filled in from reference TRBV7-6 and TRBJ2-2, reads GAGVSQSPRYKVTKRGQDVALRCDPISGHVSLYWYRQALGQGPEFLTYFNYEAQQDKSGLPNDRFSAERPEGSISTLTIQRTEQRDSAMYRCASTVSRRTSGRGNTGELFFGEGSRLTVL.

V is TRBV29-1 and J is TRBJ1-1; D is unclear. The CDR3 contains 13 residues. Trimming took off 5 bases at V and 2 bases at J, with 12 bases between the two ends. Germline V gene data show CDR1 as SQVTM and CDR2 as ANQGSEA. DNA of the CDR3: TGCAGCGTTCAACGGATCCTTAACACTGAAGCTTTCTTT. Its protein is CSVQRILNTEAFF.

The chain combines TRBV18 with TRBJ1-6; D is unclear. Trimming stripped 3 bases from V and 0 bases from J, with 9 bases between. CDR3 length: 16 residues. CDR1 is KGHSH and CDR2 is LQKENI in the germline V gene. The CDR3 DNA is TGTGCCAGCTCACCGGTTGCCAGCTCCTATAATTCACCCCTCCACTTT. Its translation is CASSPVASSYNSPLHF.